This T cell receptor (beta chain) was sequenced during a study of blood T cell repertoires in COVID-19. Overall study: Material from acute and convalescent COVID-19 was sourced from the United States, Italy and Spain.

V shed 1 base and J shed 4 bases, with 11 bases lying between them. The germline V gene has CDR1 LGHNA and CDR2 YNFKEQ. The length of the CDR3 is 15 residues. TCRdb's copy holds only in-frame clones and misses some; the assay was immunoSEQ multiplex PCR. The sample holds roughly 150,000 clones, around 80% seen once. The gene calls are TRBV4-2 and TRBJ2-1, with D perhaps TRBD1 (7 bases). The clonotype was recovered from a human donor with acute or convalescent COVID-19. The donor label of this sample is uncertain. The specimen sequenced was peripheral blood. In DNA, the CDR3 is TGTGCCAGCAGCCAAGGGCAGGGGGGATACAATGAGCAGTTCTTC. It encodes CASSQGQGGYNEQFF.